Here is one T cell receptor (beta chain) with its context. Antigen unknown. Profiling relied on immunoSEQ multiplex PCR, and the TCRdb table lists in-frame clones only, not all of them. The top ten hold about 0.86% of the sample, which has fewer than 150,000 clones, approximately 93% seen once. This sample stems from a study of T cell responses to AZD1222 COVID-19 vaccine. Study results and limitations: Sampled repertoires all dated from after the peak T cell response. Donors, mostly white British, included more females; clonal diversity was possibly underestimated.

The ends were cut back, 1 base at V and 6 bases at J, with 13 bases in the middle. Germline V gene lookup returns CDR1 LNHDA and CDR2 SQIVND (reference sequence). CDR3 length equals 15 residues. The clonotype comes from an adult in good health. The chain uses TRBV19 and TRBJ1-5; no firm D call. The sequencing here drew on peripheral blood, taken on day 0 of AZD1222 vaccination. CDR3 sequence: CASSIVGGMGQPQHF. The DNA for the CDR3 is TGTGCCAGTAGTATAGTAGGAGGGATGGGTCAGCCCCAGCATTTT.